One sample yielded the 9 T cell receptor beta chains listed below, sequenced in a study of T cells in Graves' hyperthyroidism and ophthalmopathy (dated 2019 in TCRdb). Libraries were built with multiplex PCR. The listed sequencing device is Illumina HiSeq 2000. Amplification of TCR beta CDR3 regions was carried out from RNA transcripts. The TCR CDR3 was subjected to a first round of RT-PCR using the HTBI primer set and the Qiagen OneStep RT-PCR kit. TCRdb took the public reads, trimmed them with fastp at Q25, ran MiXCR for clone calling and kept in-frame beta chains. All rows with the same CDR3 protein become a single entry with the most common DNA and genes. The sample table contains roughly 500,000 distinct CDR3 sequences; only one count was recorded for around 43% of them. The ten largest clones add up to about two fifths of the sample. Sequenced sample: peripheral blood or thyroid tissue (not recorded which). These receptor sequences come from an adult woman with Graves' disease, either hyperthyroidism or ophthalmopathy (not recorded which).

The J gene is TRBJ2-7, the V gene TRBV20-1; possibly TRBD1 for D (5 bases). The CDR3 sequence is 14 residues long. Germline values: CDR1 DFQATT, CDR2 SNEGSKA (reference sequence). Trimming cost V 1 base and J 12 bases, with 22 bases left between them. The DNA for the CDR3 is TGCAGTGCTAGAGTCCCAGGGAAACCGTCGAGAAGGTACTTC. This gives the protein CSARVPGKPSRRYF.

As concerns this clonotype: The germline gene is not matched at one end of the junction; a read error may be the cause. The chain links TRBV9 to TRBJ1-2; D remains unclear. The CDR3 length is 14 residues. CDR1 is SGDLS and CDR2 is YYNGEE in the germline V gene. The CDR3 nucleotides read TGTGCCGGCAGCGTAGACGGTAGGGACTATGGCTACACCTTC. Protein: CAGSVDGRDYGYTF.

J is TRBJ1-1 and V is TRBV10-3; weak D call: TRBD1 (6 bases). CDR3 length: 17 amino acids. V was clipped by 5 bases and J by 1 base, with 20 bases between them. The germline CDR1 and CDR2 sequences are ENHRY and SYGVKD. For the CDR3, the DNA is TGTGCCATCAGTAACGCACGGGACACCCAAAGGAACACTGAAGCTTTCTTT. This codes for CAISNARDTQRNTEAFF.

This chain links TRBV2 with TRBJ2-2; TRBD2 matches 8 bases. CDR1 is SNHLY and CDR2 is FYNNEI in the germline V gene. The CDR3 extends over 14 amino acids. CDR3 region: CASFGTSATGELFF. The CDR3 nucleotides read TGTGCTAGCTTTGGGACTAGTGCCACCGGGGAGCTGTTTTTT.

The chain uses TRBV20-1 and TRBJ2-5; no definite D call. Germline-derived CDR1 and CDR2 are DFQATT and SNEGSKA (reference sequence). CDR3 length: 13 amino acids. With 1 base removed from V and 4 bases from J, the gap between germline ends came to 10 bases. CDR3 protein: CSARGPTGETQYF. The DNA for the CDR3 is TGCAGTGCTAGAGGGCCCACGGGAGAGACCCAGTACTTC.

The sample holds many counts of this clonotype. The V gene is TRBV5-1, the J gene TRBJ1-2; D possibly corresponds to TRBD1 (6 bases). The V end was cut by 4 bases, the J end by 4 bases, with 17 bases between. The length of the CDR3 is 15 residues. Germline CDR1 and CDR2: SGHRS and YFSETQ. In DNA form, the CDR3 reads TGCGCCAGCAGCCTGGGGGCTGCCGGATCCTATGGCTACACCTTC. It encodes CASSLGAAGSYGYTF.

The V gene is TRBV2, the J gene TRBJ2-3; TRBD2 matches at 8 bases. The CDR3 extends over 14 amino acids. Trimming at V came to 7 bases and at J to 5 bases, leaving 8 bases not matched to a gene. Germline-derived CDR1 and CDR2 are SNHLY and FYNNEI. The CDR3 nucleotides read TGTGCCAGCACCCCGGGGGGGGCCGGAGATACGCAGTATTTT. This translates into CASTPGGAGDTQYF.

This clonotype was counted at least ten times. The junction differs from germline at one of its ends, possibly a read error. The chain recombines TRBV5-1 with TRBJ2-7, with D unresolved. Germline assignment: CDR1 SGHRS and CDR2 YFSETQ. This CDR3 spans 11 amino acids. The CDR3 is CASSSLYEQYF. CDR3 in DNA: TGTGCCAGCAGTTCCCTCTACGAGCAGTACTTC.

This clonotype was picked up a small number of times. The V and J genes are TRBV2 and TRBJ1-4; D is unresolved. Germline CDR1 and CDR2: SNHLY and FYNNEI. Trimming took off 7 bases at V and 7 bases at J, with 10 bases between the two ends. This CDR3 is 12 amino acids long. CDR3 in amino acids: CASNEGGEKLFF. In DNA, the CDR3 is TGTGCCAGCAATGAGGGCGGTGAAAAACTGTTTTTT.